The 13 T cell receptor beta chains below come from one sample, sequenced in a study of blood T cell repertoires in COVID-19. Using immunoSEQ multiplex PCR, the repertoire was profiled, and TCRdb retains in-frame clones only, with some absent. The sample includes approximately 120,000 clones, about four fifths of them seen just once. Sequences were obtained from peripheral blood. All receptors come from a man aged 60-69 years with acute or convalescent COVID-19.

The chain combines TRBV29-1 with TRBJ1-6; 8 positions agree with TRBD1. The V gene end was trimmed by 6 bases and the J gene end by 10 bases; junction bases not matched to a gene: 5. CDR3 length: 12 amino acids. The germline CDR1 and CDR2 sequences are SQVTM and ANQGSEA. Here the CDR3 DNA reads TGCAGCGTCCAGACAGGGGAATCACCCCTCCACTTT. This gives the protein CSVQTGESPLHF.

This clone is a singleton in its sample. The chain recombines TRBV18 with TRBJ2-3; possible D gene TRBD1, 6 bases. Trimming shortened V by 0 bases and J by 2 bases, and 12 bases separated the two germline ends. In germline, CDR1 is KGHSH, CDR2 LQKENI. The CDR3 runs 16 residues. The CDR3: CASSPPARGATDTQYF. CDR3 DNA: TGTGCCAGCTCACCACCCGCCAGGGGTGCCACAGATACGCAGTATTTT.

The chain couples TRBV28 to TRBJ1-2; D gene unclear. CDR3 length equals 12 residues. The V end lost 7 bases, the J end lost 5 bases, and 11 bases lay between the germline ends. Germline V gene sequence: CDR1 MDHEN, CDR2 SYDVKM. CDR3 bases: TGTGCCAGCAACTCAAGAGGGTATGGCTACACCTTC. This codes for CASNSRGYGYTF.

The table lists this clone with a count of one. The rearrangement uses TRBV9 and TRBJ2-6, with 9 bases matching TRBD1. Trimming took 1 base from V and 1 from J; bases not matched to a gene: 3. The CDR3 consists of 17 residues. Germline V lookup: CDR1 SGDLS, CDR2 YYNGEE. The CDR3 is CASSVHRGLSGANVLTF. CDR3 nucleotide sequence: TGTGCCAGCAGCGTACACAGGGGGCTTTCTGGGGCCAACGTCCTGACTTTC.

CDR3 in DNA: TGCGCCAGCACCGACCGGGGCGGGGGAAACACCGGGGAGCTGTTTTTT. Its protein is CASTDRGGGNTGELFF. The rearrangement joins TRBV5-1 to TRBJ2-2; 7 bases are shared with TRBD2. CDR1 and CDR2 (germline): SGHRS, YFSETQ. The ends lost 6 bases at V and 2 bases at J; junction bases unmatched: 10. The CDR3 consists of 16 residues.

The chain has TRBV3-1 (or the pseudogene TRBV3-2) and TRBJ2-7; 7 positions match TRBD1. Germline CDR1 and CDR2: LGHDT and YNNKEL (reference sequence). This CDR3 has 13 amino acids. The J segment lost 0 bases and the V segment lost 8 bases, leaving 4 bases of the junction unmatched. The CDR3 DNA reads TGTGCCAGCCAGGACAGGCCCTCCTACGAGCAGTACTTC. It codes for CASQDRPSYEQYF.

This clone came up a few times. Other DNA sequences in the sample encode the same CDR3. The V and J genes are TRBV5-1 and TRBJ2-1; D uncertain. CDR3 length equals 13 residues. Germline values: CDR1 SGHRS, CDR2 YFSETQ. Trimming left V 0 bases short and J 3 bases short, with 4 bases between. The CDR3 reads CASSLDSYNEQFF. In DNA form, the CDR3 reads TGCGCCAGCAGCTTGGACAGCTACAATGAGCAGTTCTTC.

J is TRBJ2-5 and V is TRBV11-2; D may be TRBD2 (5 bases). Trimming took off 5 bases at V and 4 bases at J, with 14 bases between the two ends. This CDR3 comprises 14 residues. Germline-derived CDR1 and CDR2 are SGHAT and FQNNGV. CDR3 in amino acids: CASSRGSKGETQYF. In DNA, the CDR3 is TGTGCCAGCAGCCGCGGGTCGAAGGGAGAGACCCAGTACTTC.

The chain combines TRBV30 with TRBJ1-5; 7 bases agree with TRBD1. The CDR3 loop spans 13 amino acids. Germline CDR1 reads GTSNPN; CDR2 reads SVGIG (reference sequence). J was trimmed by 5 bases and V by 0 bases; bases with no gene match: 1. Here the CDR3 DNA reads TGTGCCTGGAGTGTAGGGACAGATCAGCCCCAGCATTTT. The encoded protein is CAWSVGTDQPQHF.

The chain has TRBV6-5 and TRBJ2-7; D is unresolved. V lost 2 bases and J 6 bases, leaving 5 bases between the germline ends. CDR1 is MNHEY, CDR2 SVGAGI, per germline. This CDR3 region has 11 residues. The CDR3 region has the DNA TGTGCCAGCAGTTACGCGAGCGAGCAGTACTTC. This translates into CASSYASEQYF.

The chain joins TRBV9 to TRBJ2-3; D gene uncertain. The CDR3 consists of 14 residues. Germline V gene data show CDR1 as SGDLS and CDR2 as YYNGEE. Trimming pared 0 bases from V and 7 bases from J, leaving 12 bases between. CDR3 loop: CASSVEARPNTQYF. CDR3 bases: TGTGCCAGCAGCGTAGAAGCCAGGCCAAATACGCAGTATTTT. The whole variable domain, remainder taken from reference TRBV9 and TRBJ2-3, is DSGVTQTPKHLITATGQRVTLRCSPRSGDLSVYWYQQSLDQGLQFLIQYYNGEERAKGNILERFSAQQFPDLHSELNLSSLELGDSALYFCASSVEARPNTQYFGPGTRLTVL.

This clone was counted a few times. The chain joins TRBV7-8 to TRBJ1-5; a possible D gene is TRBD1 (6 bases). This CDR3 is 15 amino acids long. V was cut by 2 bases and J by 1 base, with 9 bases left in between. The germline gives CDR1 SGHVS, CDR2 FQNEAQ. The CDR3 bases are TGTGCCAGCAGCTTACAGGGGATCAGCAATCAGCCCCAGCATTTT. The encoded protein is CASSLQGISNQPQHF.

This sequence joins TRBV5-1 and TRBJ2-5; 8 bases align to TRBD1. The CDR3 length is 16 residues. With 0 bases clipped from V and 2 bases from J, the junction kept 6 bases outside the gene matches. Germline loops: CDR1 SGHRS, CDR2 YFSETQ. CDR3 loop: CASSLDATGAQETQYF. DNA of the CDR3: TGCGCCAGCAGCTTGGACGCGACAGGGGCACAAGAGACCCAGTACTTC.